The 30 T cell receptor beta chains presented below share a single source sample, sequenced in a study of immune heterogeneity within non-small cell lung tumors. It was with 32 V and 13 J primers that multiplex PCR amplified TCR beta CDR3. TCRdb independently ran MiXCR on the multiplex PCR reads; one entry per CDR3 protein. The sample lists approximately 31,000 distinct CDR3 sequences, around 30% occurring once. The template for each sample was 600 ng of genomic DNA, which had been extracted from bulk tumor tissue. Doctors removed several biopsies from each primary tumor during surgery, keeping them far apart. Curative surgical treatment was performed in patients who had newly diagnosed, untreated non-small cell lung cancer. The sample taken for sequencing was lung tumor tissue. Every receptor here comes from a middle-aged man with non-small cell lung cancer.

As regards this clonotype: One end of the junction does not line up with germline, which may come from a read error. The rearrangement joins TRBV20-1 to TRBJ2-1; D may be TRBD2 (5 bases). CDR3 size: 16 residues. In germline, CDR1 is DFQATT, CDR2 SNEGSKA (reference sequence). The CDR3 loop is CCAREVAGTLRNEQFF. DNA of the CDR3: TGCTGTGCTAGAGAGGTCGCGGGCACCCTGAGAAATGAGCAGTTCTTC.

In this sample, this clonotype turned up many times. CDR3 DNA sequence: TGTGCCAGCAGCCCCAGGGGGCGACAGAATTCACCCCTCCACTTT. Its protein product is CASSPRGRQNSPLHF. The genes are TRBV7-2 and TRBJ1-6, with 8 bases identical to TRBD1. Germline V gives CDR1 SGHTA, CDR2 FQGNSA. This CDR3 has 15 amino acids. V shed 5 bases, J shed 7 bases, and the junction held 7 bases outside the gene matches.

By sample fraction, this clonotype is medium-sized. This chain joins TRBV12-3 or TRBV12-4 and TRBJ1-2; 9 bases map to TRBD1. J gave up 8 bases and V 6 bases, and 4 bases lay outside the gene matches. The CDR3 is 12 amino acids. CDR3 nucleotide sequence: TGTGCCAGCAGGAGAACAGGGGGCGGCTACACCTTC. It specifies CASRRTGGGYTF.

Of note for this clonotype: One junction end does not reproduce the germline sequence, and a read error may be involved. This chain's CDR3 is CSARGRVANTWELFF. CDR3 sequence (DNA): TGCAGTGCTAGAGGCCGGGTCGCGAACACCTGGGAGCTGTTTTTT. The chain couples TRBV20-1 to TRBJ2-2; no clear D. The CDR3 has 15 residues. Germline-derived CDR1 and CDR2 are DFQATT and SNEGSKA (reference sequence).

About this clonotype itself: In this CDR3 the conserved last residue, phenylalanine or tryptophan, is missing, so a read error is likely. The CDR3 DNA follows: TGTGCCAGCAGCCCGGGAACTCCGGGACTAGCGGGAGACCGTACGGGGGAGCAGTACCTC. It yields the protein CASSPGTPGLAGDRTGEQYL. V usage is TRBV13 and J usage is TRBJ2-7, with TRBD2 matching 14 bases. Trimming at V came to 5 bases and at J to 7 bases, leaving 22 bases not matched to a gene. The CDR3 loop spans 20 amino acids. Germline V gives CDR1 PRHDT, CDR2 FYEKMQ (reference sequence).

As regards this clonotype: This may come from a read error, since a much larger clone is one base off. The gene calls are TRBV6-5 and TRBJ1-2; D is perhaps TRBD1 (6 bases). The germline CDR1 and CDR2 sequences are MNHEY and SVGAGI. The CDR3 is 15 amino acids. CDR3 in DNA: TGTGCCTGCAGTTACGACAGGCAGACTACCCATGGCTACACCTTC. Protein sequence: CACSYDRQTTHGYTF.

This clonotype occurred many times. The chain joins TRBV11-3 to TRBJ2-7; D is tentatively TRBD1 or TRBD2 (5 bases each). The CDR3 runs 11 residues. With 5 bases removed from V and 6 bases from J, the gap between germline ends came to 8 bases. Germline-derived CDR1 and CDR2 are SGHNT and YENEEA. For the CDR3, the DNA is TGTGCCAGCAGCCTGAGGGGCGAGCAGTACTTC. It translates to CASSLRGEQYF.

The chain uses TRBV12-5 and TRBJ1-1; 7 bases align to TRBD1. The CDR3 runs to 14 residues. Losses at the gene ends were 6 bases for V and 0 bases for J; bases not matched to a gene: 4. In germline, CDR1 is LGHNT, CDR2 FRNRAP. The CDR3 here is CASGTDRVNTEAFF. CDR3 in DNA: TGTGCTAGTGGAACCGACAGGGTGAACACTGAAGCTTTCTTT.

The table lists this clonotype with many counts. The CDR3 sequence is CASSQDNRGRQPQHF. The CDR3 DNA is TGTGCCAGCAGCCAAGATAACCGGGGTAGACAGCCCCAGCATTTT. V gene TRBV3-1 combines with J gene TRBJ1-5; the D is unclear. The CDR3 covers 15 residues. Trimming cost V 0 bases and J 7 bases, with 13 bases left between them. CDR1 and CDR2 (germline): LGHDT, YNNKEL (reference sequence).

This clonotype was observed at least ten times. The chain combines TRBV12-3 or TRBV12-4 with TRBJ1-2, with D perhaps matching TRBD1 (6 bases). Trimming shortened V by 0 bases and J by 7 bases, and 12 bases separated the two germline ends. The CDR3 covers 14 residues. The CDR3 protein is CASSLAEGVVGYTF. The DNA for the CDR3 is TGTGCCAGCAGTTTAGCGGAGGGGGTAGTTGGCTACACCTTC.

The V and J genes are TRBV2 and TRBJ2-3; D uncertain. Between the trimmed V and J ends, which lost 5 bases and 1 base, there was a span of 10 bases. CDR1 SNHLY and CDR2 FYNNEI come from the germline V gene. The CDR3 sequence is 14 residues long. The CDR3 region has the DNA TGTGCCAGCAGTCCAGAATTAGGCACAGATACGCAGTATTTT. Amino acid sequence: CASSPELGTDTQYF.

This clonotype occurred a few times. At one end, the junction sequence differs from germline, possibly due to a read error. The V call is TRBV12-3 or TRBV12-4, the J call TRBJ1-5; the D is unclear. The CDR3 is 12 amino acids. The CDR3 loop reads CASILLSQPQHF. Written as DNA, the CDR3 is TGTGCCAGCATTTTACTCTCTCAGCCCCAGCATTTT.

This clonotype has only a few counts. V gene TRBV12-3 or TRBV12-4 combines with J gene TRBJ1-1; tentatively, D is TRBD1 (6 bases). V was pared by 6 bases and J by 7 bases, with 18 bases between. The CDR3 has 14 amino acids. CDR3 bases: TGTGCCAGCAGCTCCACACAGGGTTTGGGTGAAGCTTTCTTT. Residues: CASSSTQGLGEAFF.

V usage is TRBV30 and J usage is TRBJ1-2, with a tentative D call TRBD1 (5 bases). Germline CDR1 reads GTSNPN; CDR2 reads SVGIG (reference sequence). This CDR3 is built from 13 residues. The germline V and J ends were trimmed by 8 bases and 1 base, with 14 bases remaining between them. In DNA, the CDR3 is TGTGCCAGCCAGGGTCATGGTAACTATGGCTACACCTTC. Residues: CASQGHGNYGYTF.

For this clonotype: This sequence may be a read error, since a much larger clone differs from it by one base. The chain joins TRBV27 to TRBJ1-5; D unresolved. Germline V gene lookup returns CDR1 MNHEY and CDR2 SMNVEV (reference sequence). The CDR3 contains 15 residues. The germline V and J ends were trimmed by 6 bases and 1 base, with 13 bases remaining between them. As DNA, the CDR3 is TGTGCCAGCAGGGAAGGGAGGTGGAGCAATCAGCCCCAGCATTTT. Translated: CASREGRWSNQPQHF.

Comment on this clonotype: A much larger clone lies one base from this, so it may be a read error. The chain links TRBV6-1 to TRBJ2-1, with D uncertain. CDR1 MNHNS and CDR2 SASEGT come from the germline V gene. The CDR3 runs 11 residues. CDR3 coding DNA: TGTGCCAGCAACCGGAGTAATGAGCGGTTCTTC. Translating it yields CASNRSNERFF.

This clonotype was seen repeatedly, ten times or more. The CDR3 DNA is TGTGCCAGTAGTATAGATGTCCGCGGGGCAGGGAATGAGCAGTTCTTC. Its protein is CASSIDVRGAGNEQFF. This chain joins TRBV19 and TRBJ2-1, with a weak D call TRBD2 (6 bases). Trimming stripped 0 bases from V and 7 bases from J, with 16 bases between. The CDR3 covers 16 residues. CDR1 LNHDA and CDR2 SQIVND come from the germline V gene (reference sequence).

The V and J genes are TRBV5-1 and TRBJ2-7, with 7 nucleotides matching TRBD1. Germline-derived CDR1 and CDR2 are SGHRS and YFSETQ. CDR3 length equals 14 residues. In DNA, the CDR3 is TGCATTAGCAAAGAGACAGGGTCGTCCTACGAGCAGTACTTC. Its protein product is CISKETGSSYEQYF.

V gene TRBV7-9 combines with J gene TRBJ1-5; no reliable D call. This CDR3 is 13 amino acids long. CDR1 is SEHNR and CDR2 is FQNEAQ in the germline V gene (reference sequence). Trimming shortened V by 0 bases and J by 7 bases, and 7 bases separated the two germline ends. The CDR3 DNA sequence: TGTGCCAGCAGCTTAGCTCAGACCCAGCCCCAGCATTTT. Protein sequence: CASSLAQTQPQHF.

V usage is TRBV5-6 and J usage is TRBJ2-2, with 7 bases matching TRBD1. The CDR3 extends over 17 amino acids. Per germline, CDR1 SGHDT and CDR2 YYEEEE. J lost 2 bases, V lost 1 base, and 8 bases had no gene match. DNA for the CDR3: TGTGCCAGCAGCTTGTGGGGCGCAGGGGGAAACACCGGGGAGCTGTTTTTT. This sequence encodes CASSLWGAGGNTGELFF.

A remark on this clonotype: One end of the junction fails to match germline, which may point to a read error. V usage is TRBV27 and J usage is TRBJ1-3; 7 bases align to TRBD1. Germline loops: CDR1 MNHEY, CDR2 SMNVEV (reference sequence). The CDR3 runs 16 residues. The CDR3 reads CASSSLGGGPGNNIYF. CDR3 nucleotide sequence: TGTGCCAGCAGTTCCCTGGGAGGGGGCCCCGGAAACAACATATATTTT.

The chain has TRBV5-1 and TRBJ1-1, with unresolved D. This CDR3 region has 15 residues. CDR1 and CDR2 from the germline V gene are SGHRS and YFSETQ. The V gene lost 0 bases and the J gene lost 2 bases, with 11 bases spanning the gap. The CDR3 spells CASSLDRWENTEAFF. Here the CDR3 DNA reads TGCGCCAGCAGCTTGGATAGGTGGGAAAACACTGAAGCTTTCTTT.

Details on this clonotype: A read error may be the cause here, since a much bigger clone is one base away. This chain uses TRBV14 with TRBJ2-1, with D unclear. V lost 1 base, J lost 8 bases, and 3 bases lay in between. The germline CDR1 and CDR2 sequences are SGHDN and FVKESK. CDR3 length equals 11 residues. The CDR3 nucleotides read TGTGCCAGCAGCCAAGTGTATGAGCAGTTCTTC. This encodes CASSQVYEQFF.

Details on this clonotype: A read error is possible here, since a much larger clone lies one base away. This chain joins TRBV29-1 and TRBJ1-2; unclear D gene. The CDR3 has 13 residues. Looked up from germline, CDR1 is SQVTM and CDR2 is ANQGSEA. CDR3 region: CSVGGGAGYVYTF. The CDR3 coding sequence is TGCAGCGTTGGAGGAGGCGCAGGATATGTCTACACCTTC.

This clonotype has more than one count but fewer than ten. This rearrangement joins TRBV4-3 to TRBJ2-3, with D possibly being TRBD1 or TRBD2 (5 bases each). With 4 bases removed from V and 2 bases from J, the gap between germline ends came to 16 bases. This CDR3 region has 16 residues. Germline loops: CDR1 LGHNA, CDR2 YSLEER. CDR3 in amino acids: CASSPARGHATDTQYF. For the CDR3, the DNA is TGCGCCAGCAGCCCGGCGAGGGGTCATGCCACAGATACGCAGTATTTT.

Note on this clonotype: It may be a read error: a sequence one base away is much more abundant. This sequence joins TRBV7-9 and TRBJ2-7, with D uncertain. The CDR3 spans 12 residues. Trimming pared 8 bases from V and 2 bases from J, leaving 10 bases between. CDR1 is SEHNR and CDR2 is FQNEAQ in the germline V gene (reference sequence). The CDR3 DNA is TGTGCCAGCGTGTCTAGGACCTACGAGCAGTACTTC. Its protein is CASVSRTYEQYF.

This clonotype was counted many times. This rearrangement joins TRBV14 to TRBJ1-2; tentatively, D is TRBD1 (5 bases). Trimming shortened V by 0 bases and J by 6 bases, and 20 bases separated the two germline ends. CDR1 and CDR2 (germline): SGHDN, FVKESK. The CDR3 has 17 amino acids. CDR3: CASSQDVGQGGVNGYTF. DNA of the CDR3: TGTGCCAGCAGCCAAGATGTGGGGCAAGGAGGAGTAAATGGCTACACCTTC. Full variable domain (outside the CDR3, taken from reference TRBV14 and TRBJ1-2): EAGVTQFPSHSVIEKGQTVTLRCDPISGHDNLYWYRRVMGKEIKFLLHFVKESKQDESGMPNNRFLAERTGGTYSTLKVQPAELEDSGVYFCASSQDVGQGGVNGYTFGSGTRLTVV.

The V and J genes are TRBV6-1 and TRBJ2-4; TRBD2 agrees at 11 bases. Germline CDR1 reads MNHNS; CDR2 reads SASEGT. CDR3 length: 18 amino acids. V was clipped by 6 bases and J by 0 bases; unmatched bases: 10. The CDR3 nucleotides are TGTGCCAGCAGCTCCGGGACTAGCGGCCAGCTAGCCAAAAACATTCAGTACTTC. Its translation: CASSSGTSGQLAKNIQYF.

Concerning this clonotype itself: One end of the junction is discordant with germline, which a read error may explain. The rearrangement joins TRBV6-4 to TRBJ2-3, with 8 bases that match TRBD2. Germline V gives CDR1 MRHNA, CDR2 SNTAGT. The CDR3 consists of 14 residues. CDR3 region: CASSPSGGTDMQYF. CDR3 sequence (DNA): TGTGCCAGCAGTCCCAGCGGGGGCACAGATATGCAGTATTTT.

The J gene is TRBJ2-2, the V gene TRBV7-9; 7 positions match TRBD2. The junction had 6 bases not matched to a gene; V was cut back by 4 bases and J by 7 bases. The CDR3 contains 14 residues. Germline loops: CDR1 SEHNR, CDR2 FQNEAQ (reference sequence). The CDR3 loop is CASSSTSLNGELFF. CDR3 nucleotides: TGTGCCAGCAGCTCGACTAGCCTAAACGGGGAGCTGTTTTTT.